This T cell receptor beta chain derives from a study of T-cell memory formation after mild COVID-19. Study as a whole: In these data, TCR clusters were largely donor specific. Study-level points and caveats: That cross-reactive memory joined was suggested by some responding clones appearing in pre-infection memory.

TCRdb called the 5' RACE reads again in MiXCR, with one record for every CDR3 protein. This table has 95,000 to 120,000 distinct CDR3 sequences, over 15% appearing once. On this clonotype: Its antigen is not identified.

The material sequenced was PBMCs or a T cell subset sorted from them (not recorded which). The receptor's source is a man between 18 and 29 years old who had mild COVID-19 (a few samples of this study predate the infection). Cell type and time point are not known.

The CDR3 is CASTRQGRETQYF. CDR3 nucleotide sequence: TGTGCCAGTACTCGACAGGGTAGAGAGACCCAGTACTTC. The chain carries TRBV6-5 and TRBJ2-5; 7 bases are a match to TRBD1. Trimming cost V 9 bases and J 4 bases; bases outside gene matches: 8. CDR3 size: 13 residues. CDR1 MNHEY and CDR2 SVGAGI come from the germline V gene.